What follows are 29 T cell receptor beta chains derived from one specimen sequenced in a study of T cell changes during pregnancy in multiple sclerosis. Profiling relied on immunoSEQ multiplex PCR, and the TCRdb table lists in-frame clones only, not all of them. The table lists 34,000 or so clones, less than 95% of them singletons. This sample comprised CD8+ T cells from peripheral blood mononuclear cells, obtained in the first trimester of pregnancy. The receptors shown here come from a female donor with multiple sclerosis, enrolled in a pregnancy study.

V is TRBV9 and J is TRBJ2-3; the D gene is possibly TRBD2 (5 bases). The CDR3 contains 14 residues. The V gene lost 4 bases and the J gene lost 4 bases, with 13 bases spanning the gap. Germline CDR1 is SGDLS and CDR2 is YYNGEE. The CDR3 DNA reads as TGTGCCAGCAGCACTCGCACTAGAGCAGATACGCAGTATTTT. The encoded protein is CASSTRTRADTQYF.

J is TRBJ1-1 and V is TRBV7-9; TRBD1 aligns across 10 bases. The V and J ends lost 0 bases and 5 bases, in that order; junction bases with no gene match: 0. Germline CDR1 SEHNR, CDR2 FQNEAQ (reference sequence). CDR3 length equals 14 residues. CDR3 sequence: CASSLAGQGTEAFF. Written as DNA, the CDR3 is TGTGCCAGCAGCTTAGCGGGACAGGGGACTGAAGCTTTCTTT.

The chain carries TRBV4-3 and TRBJ2-7, with D possibly TRBD1 on 6 matching bases. Trimming shortened V by 4 bases and J by 3 bases, and 13 bases separated the two germline ends. CDR3 length equals 14 residues. Germline CDR1 reads LGHNA; CDR2 reads YSLEER. DNA of the CDR3: TGCGCCAGCAGCCTATTAACAGGGCGCTACGAGCAGTACTTC. Encoded protein: CASSLLTGRYEQYF.

The V gene is TRBV9, the J gene TRBJ2-7; 8 bases align to TRBD2. The CDR3 consists of 15 residues. Trimming at V came to 1 base and at J to 0 bases, leaving 3 bases not matched to a gene. Per germline, CDR1 SGDLS and CDR2 YYNGEE. CDR3 region: CASSVSGGSSYEQYF. CDR3 coding DNA: TGTGCCAGCAGCGTAAGCGGGGGCTCCTCCTACGAGCAGTACTTC.

This clone occurred a few times. The rearrangement joins TRBV28 to TRBJ1-2; TRBD1 aligns across 8 bases. This CDR3 has 16 residues. Trimming removed 1 base from V and 8 bases from J; junction bases left unmatched: 12. Germline CDR1 MDHEN, CDR2 SYDVKM. This CDR3 reads CASSLSPQDRVGGYTF. The CDR3 DNA is TGTGCCAGCAGTTTATCCCCCCAGGACAGGGTGGGCGGCTACACCTTC.

The CDR3 sequence: CASSPSASGAYNEQFF. The CDR3 DNA reads TGTGCCAGCTCACCCTCGGCTAGCGGGGCCTACAATGAGCAGTTCTTC. V gene TRBV18 combines with J gene TRBJ2-1; 9 positions agree with TRBD2. Germline trimming cut 3 bases from V and 2 bases from J; bases unmatched to any gene: 5. The CDR3 runs 16 residues. CDR1 and CDR2 from the germline V gene are KGHSH and LQKENI.

The rearrangement uses TRBV4-1 and TRBJ2-7; weak D call: TRBD2 (6 bases). This CDR3 comprises 16 residues. Germline CDR1 MGHRA, CDR2 YSYEKL. Trimming removed 0 bases from V and 2 bases from J, with 14 bases in between. CDR3 region: CASSQESAGRTYEQYF. DNA for the CDR3: TGCGCCAGCAGCCAAGAATCTGCGGGACGCACCTACGAGCAGTACTTC.

V and J are TRBV27 and TRBJ2-1; TRBD1 agrees at 9 bases. J lost 7 bases, V lost 2 bases, and 3 bases had no gene match. CDR3 size: 14 residues. Per germline, CDR1 MNHEY and CDR2 SMNVEV (reference sequence). CDR3 amino acids: CASSLRDRVNEQFF. The DNA of the CDR3 is TGTGCCAGCAGTTTAAGGGACAGGGTGAATGAGCAGTTCTTC.

The CDR3, as DNA: TGTGCCAGCAGCCCCGGACACAGCTATGGCTACACCTTC. This encodes CASSPGHSYGYTF. This sequence joins TRBV5-6 and TRBJ1-2; weak D call: TRBD1 (5 bases). Germline CDR1 and CDR2: SGHDT and YYEEEE. CDR3 length equals 13 residues. With 4 bases removed from V and 4 bases from J, the gap between germline ends came to 11 bases.

The rearrangement joins TRBV29-1 to TRBJ2-7; TRBD1 might be the D (6 bases). Germline V gene sequence: CDR1 SQVTM, CDR2 ANQGSEA. The CDR3 is made up of 14 amino acids. V lost 2 bases and J lost 0, with 11 bases in between. CDR3 protein: CSVETTGSSYEQYF. CDR3 in DNA: TGCAGCGTTGAAACCACAGGGAGCTCCTACGAGCAGTACTTC.

V gene TRBV7-9 combines with J gene TRBJ2-1; D possibly corresponds to TRBD2 (5 bases). CDR1 and CDR2 (germline): SEHNR, FQNEAQ (reference sequence). The CDR3 has 14 amino acids. With 0 bases removed from V and 8 bases from J, the gap between germline ends came to 11 bases. CDR3 amino acids: CASSLALRAHEQFF. The CDR3 DNA is TGTGCCAGCAGCTTAGCGCTGAGGGCCCATGAGCAGTTCTTC.

The V gene is TRBV27, the J gene TRBJ2-5; D not certain. V was shortened by 6 bases and J by 0 bases, with 8 bases between the two germline ends. Germline V gene sequence: CDR1 MNHEY, CDR2 SMNVEV (reference sequence). CDR3 length: 13 amino acids. The CDR3 sequence: CASRSSDQETQYF. CDR3 DNA: TGTGCCAGCAGGTCCTCGGACCAAGAGACCCAGTACTTC.

The V and J genes are TRBV27 and TRBJ2-7; weak D call: TRBD1 (5 bases). CDR3 length: 13 residues. Looked up from germline, CDR1 is MNHEY and CDR2 is SMNVEV (reference sequence). V was clipped by 0 bases and J by 2 bases, with 5 bases between them. The CDR3 sequence is CASSLSGAYEQYF. Here the CDR3 DNA reads TGTGCCAGCAGTTTATCAGGGGCCTACGAGCAGTACTTC.

About this clone itself: Germline is not matched at one junction end, which may reflect a read error. The chain links TRBV6-1 to TRBJ2-1; 12 bases are a match to TRBD2. This CDR3 is 16 amino acids long. Germline CDR1 MNHNS, CDR2 SASEGT. The CDR3 protein is CASSGLAGGSFNEQFF. In nucleotides, the CDR3 is TGTGCCAGCAGTGGGCTAGCGGGAGGGTCCTTCAATGAGCAGTTCTTC.

V is TRBV18 and J is TRBJ2-1; D not certain. There are 16 residues in the CDR3. V was clipped by 0 bases and J by 4 bases, with 13 bases between them. Germline loops: CDR1 KGHSH, CDR2 LQKENI. The CDR3 reads CASSPPGEALYNEQFF. CDR3 sequence (DNA): TGTGCCAGCTCACCACCTGGTGAAGCACTATACAATGAGCAGTTCTTC.

This clone showed up just once. CDR3 in DNA: TGTGCCAGCAGTTATGGACAGGGCGGTTACGAGCAGTACTTC. Translation gives CASSYGQGGYEQYF. The chain combines TRBV28 with TRBJ2-7; TRBD1 aligns across 8 bases. Germline trimming cut 4 bases from V and 4 bases from J; bases unmatched to any gene: 6. This CDR3 spans 14 amino acids. Germline CDR1 reads MDHEN; CDR2 reads SYDVKM.

J is TRBJ2-4 and V is TRBV27; 7 nucleotides agree with TRBD1. Germline V lookup: CDR1 MNHEY, CDR2 SMNVEV (reference sequence). Trimming removed 3 bases from V and 3 bases from J; junction bases left unmatched: 5. This CDR3 is 15 amino acids long. The CDR3 spells CASSFHRGDKNIQYF. The CDR3 nucleotides read TGTGCCAGCAGTTTCCACAGGGGCGACAAAAACATTCAGTACTTC.

The J gene is TRBJ2-7, the V gene TRBV21-1; TRBD2 is taken as the D call from the table, unchecked against the DNA. TRBV21-1 is given as a pseudogene. The length of the CDR3 is 13 residues. CDR3 protein: CASSNSVGREQYF. DNA for the CDR3: TGTGCCAGCAGCAATTCGGTCGGGAGGGAGCAGTACTTC.

This clone has just one count. The rearrangement joins TRBV27 to TRBJ1-2; D is possibly TRBD1 (5 bases). Germline-derived CDR1 and CDR2 are MNHEY and SMNVEV (reference sequence). This CDR3 region has 13 residues. The V gene lost 0 bases and the J gene lost 7 bases, with 9 bases spanning the gap. The CDR3 DNA reads as TGTGCCAGCAGTTTATCGCGAGACAGTGGCTACACCTTC. Its translation is CASSLSRDSGYTF.

This rearrangement joins TRBV11-2 to TRBJ2-7; 7 nucleotides align to TRBD2. The CDR3 has 14 amino acids. V shed 4 bases, J shed 7 bases, and the junction held 10 bases outside the gene matches. Germline V gene lookup returns CDR1 SGHAT and CDR2 FQNNGV. DNA for the CDR3: TGTGCCAGCAGCTGGGAAGCGGGACCGGGTGAGCAGTACTTC. Translation: CASSWEAGPGEQYF.

V usage is TRBV29-1 and J usage is TRBJ1-2; 8 positions agree with TRBD1. The CDR3 has 15 amino acids. V lost 4 bases, J lost 6 bases, and 13 bases stayed unmatched. Germline lookup yields CDR1 SQVTM and CDR2 ANQGSEA. The CDR3 is CSVAEQGVMSHGYTF. As DNA, the CDR3 is TGCAGCGTTGCCGAACAGGGGGTGATGAGTCATGGCTACACCTTC. The complete variable domain, with remaining parts taken from reference TRBV29-1 and TRBJ1-2, reads SAVISQKPSRDICQRGTSLTIQCQVDSQVTMMFWYRQQPGQSLTLIATANQGSEATYESGFVIDKFPISRPNLTFSTLTVSNMSPEDSSIYLCSVAEQGVMSHGYTFGSGTRLTVV.

V usage is TRBV6-5 and J usage is TRBJ2-5; 9 bases match TRBD1. CDR1 and CDR2 from the germline V gene are MNHEY and SVGAGI. The CDR3 covers 16 residues. The trim removed 1 base at V and 2 bases at J, leaving 5 bases unmatched. CDR3 residues: CASSYLGQGLQETQYF. The CDR3 DNA reads TGTGCCAGCAGTTACTTGGGACAGGGATTGCAAGAGACCCAGTACTTC.

V usage is TRBV30 and J usage is TRBJ1-5; D possibly corresponds to TRBD1 (5 bases). From germline, CDR1 is GTSNPN and CDR2 SVGIG (reference sequence). There are 12 residues in the CDR3. V was trimmed by 2 bases and J by 8 bases, leaving 10 bases between them. The CDR3 spells CAWSLGLEPQHF. CDR3 nucleotide sequence: TGTGCCTGGAGTTTGGGGCTGGAGCCCCAGCATTTT. The entire variable domain, with the rest obtained from reference TRBV30 and TRBJ1-5, is as follows: SQTIHQWPATLVQPVGSPLSLECTVEGTSNPNLYWYRQAAGRGLQLLFYSVGIGQISSEVPQNLSASRPQDRQFILSSKKLLLSDSGFYLCAWSLGLEPQHFGDGTRLSIL.

The chain couples TRBV6-1 to TRBJ2-7; D might be TRBD1 (5 bases). The CDR3 covers 15 residues. Trimming cost V 2 bases and J 1 base, with 12 bases left between them. Germline V gene lookup returns CDR1 MNHNS and CDR2 SASEGT. CDR3 nucleotide sequence: TGTGCCAGCAGTGAATCTTTAGACAGATCCTACGAGCAGTACTTC. This translates into CASSESLDRSYEQYF.

J is TRBJ2-1 and V is TRBV28; D call uncertain. Germline CDR1 and CDR2: MDHEN and SYDVKM. The ends were cut back, 3 bases at V and 0 bases at J, with 15 bases in the middle. CDR3 length equals 17 residues. The CDR3 coding sequence is TGTGCCAGCAGTTTGCCCAGTTCTGATATCTCCTACAATGAGCAGTTCTTC. As protein: CASSLPSSDISYNEQFF.

The chain employs TRBV5-1 and TRBJ2-1; 8 nucleotides align to TRBD1. With V trimmed by 3 bases and J by 9 bases, 5 bases remained unmatched. Germline CDR1 and CDR2: SGHRS and YFSETQ. The CDR3 spans 13 residues. This chain's CDR3 is CASSYWTGREQFF. For the CDR3, the DNA is TGCGCCAGCAGCTACTGGACAGGGCGTGAGCAGTTCTTC. Variable domain in full (rest from reference TRBV5-1 and TRBJ2-1): KAGVTQTPRYLIKTRGQQVTLSCSPISGHRSVSWYQQTPGQGLQFLFEYFSETQRNKGNFPGRFSGRQFSNSRSEMNVSTLELGDSALYLCASSYWTGREQFFGPGTRLTVL.

This rearrangement joins TRBV9 to TRBJ2-3; 9 nucleotides agree with TRBD2. CDR1 SGDLS and CDR2 YYNGEE come from the germline V gene. Losses at the gene ends were 3 bases for V and 3 bases for J; bases not matched to a gene: 8. CDR3 length: 16 residues. CDR3 nucleotides: TGTGCCAGCAGCGCCCATAGCGGGAGAAGTACAGATACGCAGTATTTT. It codes for CASSAHSGRSTDTQYF.

The V gene is TRBV16, the J gene TRBJ2-7, with TRBD1 matching over 9 bases. Germline-derived CDR1 and CDR2 are KGHSY and FQNENV. This CDR3 region has 15 residues. Unmatched junction bases numbered 8, after V lost 4 bases and J lost 4 bases. For the CDR3, the DNA is TGTGCCAGCAGCCGCTCCGGGACAGGGTCGTACGAGCAGTACTTC. Residues: CASSRSGTGSYEQYF.

The chain uses TRBV2 and TRBJ2-7; TRBD1 matches 8 bases. V dropped 0 bases and J dropped 4; count of bases not matched to a gene: 11. Germline loops: CDR1 SNHLY, CDR2 FYNNEI. This CDR3 spans 17 amino acids. Here the CDR3 DNA reads TGTGCCAGCAGTGAAGCGACCTACAGGACAGGGACTTACGAGCAGTACTTC. This sequence encodes CASSEATYRTGTYEQYF.